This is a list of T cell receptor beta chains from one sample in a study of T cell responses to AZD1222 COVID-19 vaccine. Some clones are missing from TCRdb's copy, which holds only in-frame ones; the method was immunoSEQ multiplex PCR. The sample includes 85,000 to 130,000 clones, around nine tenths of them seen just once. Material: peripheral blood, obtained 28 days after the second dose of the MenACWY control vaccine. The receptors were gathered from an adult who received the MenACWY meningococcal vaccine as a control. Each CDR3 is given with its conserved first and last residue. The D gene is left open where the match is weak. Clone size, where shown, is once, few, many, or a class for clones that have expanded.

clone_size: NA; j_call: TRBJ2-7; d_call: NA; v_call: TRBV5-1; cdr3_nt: TGCGCCAGCAGCTTGGCCCTTACAGGTTACGAGCAGTACTTC; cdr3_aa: CASSLALTGYEQYF
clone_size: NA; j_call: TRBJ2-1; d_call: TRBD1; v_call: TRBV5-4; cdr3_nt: TGTGCCAGCAGCCTTCCCGGGACAGGGGGCTGGAATGAGCAGTTCTTC; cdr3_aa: CASSLPGTGGWNEQFF
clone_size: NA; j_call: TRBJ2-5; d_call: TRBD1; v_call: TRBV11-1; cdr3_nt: TGTGCCAGCAGCACTCGGGGACAGGGAGATCGAGAGACCCAGTACTTC; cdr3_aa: CASSTRGQGDRETQYF
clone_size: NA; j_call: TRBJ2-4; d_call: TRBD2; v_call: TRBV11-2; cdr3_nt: TGTGCCAGCAGCGACACTAGCGGGGGGGGAAACATTCAGTACTTC; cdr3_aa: CASSDTSGGGNIQYF
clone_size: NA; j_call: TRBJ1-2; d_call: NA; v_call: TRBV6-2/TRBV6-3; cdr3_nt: TGTGCCAGCAGTTTTACCGGTACTTATGGCTACACCTTC; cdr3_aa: CASSFTGTYGYTF
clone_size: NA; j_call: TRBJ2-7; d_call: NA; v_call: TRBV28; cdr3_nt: TGTGCCAGCAGTTTATCCCCGCCTCAAGGCTACGAGCAGTACTTC; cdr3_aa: CASSLSPPQGYEQYF
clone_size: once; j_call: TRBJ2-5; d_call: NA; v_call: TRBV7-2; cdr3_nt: TGTGCCAGCAGCTTAGCGGCCCGAGGGGAGACCCAGTACTTC; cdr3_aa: CASSLAARGETQYF
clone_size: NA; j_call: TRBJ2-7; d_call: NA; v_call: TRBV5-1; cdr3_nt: TGCGCCAGTTACAGTGACCCTCCCTACGAGCAGTACTTC; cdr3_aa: CASYSDPPYEQYF
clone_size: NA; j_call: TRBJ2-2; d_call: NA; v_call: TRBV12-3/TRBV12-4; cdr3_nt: TGTGCCAGCAGTTGGGGATACGGGGAGCTGTTTTTT; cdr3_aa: CASSWGYGELFF
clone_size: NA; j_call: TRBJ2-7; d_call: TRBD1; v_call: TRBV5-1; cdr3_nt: TGCGCCAGCAGCTTGGCCGCCTGGACAGGGGGACCCTACGAGCAGTACTTC; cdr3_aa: CASSLAAWTGGPYEQYF
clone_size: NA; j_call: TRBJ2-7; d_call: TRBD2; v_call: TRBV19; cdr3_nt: TGTGCCAGTAGTTTTGGAGGGACTAGCGGGGCCTACGAGCAGTACTTC; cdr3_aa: CASSFGGTSGAYEQYF
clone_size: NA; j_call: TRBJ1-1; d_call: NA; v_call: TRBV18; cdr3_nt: TGTGCCAGCTCACCACTAGGGATGAACACTGAAGCTTTCTTT; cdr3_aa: CASSPLGMNTEAFF
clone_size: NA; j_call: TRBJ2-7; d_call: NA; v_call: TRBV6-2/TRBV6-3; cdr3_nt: TGTGCCAGCAGTTACTCGAATCTTGGAGGAAAACTTTCCTACGAGCAGTACTTC; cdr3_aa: CASSYSNLGGKLSYEQYF
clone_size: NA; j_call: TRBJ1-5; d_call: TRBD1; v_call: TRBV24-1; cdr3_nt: TGTGCCACCAGCCTCTCAGGGGGACCCAATCAGCCCCAGCATTTT; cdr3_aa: CATSLSGGPNQPQHF
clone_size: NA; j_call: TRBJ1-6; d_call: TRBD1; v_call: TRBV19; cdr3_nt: TGTGCCAGTAGTCCCGACAGGGGGTCACCCCTCCACTTT; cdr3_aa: CASSPDRGSPLHF
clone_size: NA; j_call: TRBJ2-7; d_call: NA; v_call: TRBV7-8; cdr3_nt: TGTGCCAGCAGCACACGGACAGTTCACGAGCAGTACTTC; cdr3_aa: CASSTRTVHEQYF
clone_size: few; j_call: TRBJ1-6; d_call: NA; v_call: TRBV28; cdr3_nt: TGTGCCAGCAGACCCGAACAGGGCCGCAATTCACCCCTCCACTTT; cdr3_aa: CASRPEQGRNSPLHF
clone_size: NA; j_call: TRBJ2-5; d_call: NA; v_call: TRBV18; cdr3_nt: TGTGCCAGCTCACCCCAGCGGGAGACCCAGTACTTC; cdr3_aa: CASSPQRETQYF
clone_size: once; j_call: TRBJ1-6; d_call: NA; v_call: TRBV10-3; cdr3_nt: TGTGCCATCAGTAACAGGGAGGATAATTCACCCCTCCACTTT; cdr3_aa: CAISNREDNSPLHF
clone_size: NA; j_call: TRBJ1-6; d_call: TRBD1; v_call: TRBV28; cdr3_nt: TGTGCCAGCAGTCTGACAGGGCGGAATTCACCCCTCCACTTT; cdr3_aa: CASSLTGRNSPLHF
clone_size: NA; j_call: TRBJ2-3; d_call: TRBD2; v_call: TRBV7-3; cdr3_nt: TGTGCCAGCAGCTTTAGCGGGGGGACAGATACGCAGTATTTT; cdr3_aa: CASSFSGGTDTQYF
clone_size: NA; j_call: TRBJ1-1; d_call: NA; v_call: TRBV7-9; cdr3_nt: TGTGCCAGCAGCGCCTTAAACAGGGCGGCTGAAGCTTTCTTT; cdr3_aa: CASSALNRAAEAFF
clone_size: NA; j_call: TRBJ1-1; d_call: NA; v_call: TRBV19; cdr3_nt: TGTGCCAGTAATACTAGAGCCCTAAAAGCTTTCTTT; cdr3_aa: CASNTRALKAFF
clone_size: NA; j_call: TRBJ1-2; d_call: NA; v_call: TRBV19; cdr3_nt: TGTGCCAGTAGTATCCCGGAACAAATACGTGGCTACACCTTC; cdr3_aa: CASSIPEQIRGYTF
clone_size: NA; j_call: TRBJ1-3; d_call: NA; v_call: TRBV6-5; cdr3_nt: TGTGCCAGCAGTTACGATCAGGGCGGAAACACCATATATTTT; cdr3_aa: CASSYDQGGNTIYF
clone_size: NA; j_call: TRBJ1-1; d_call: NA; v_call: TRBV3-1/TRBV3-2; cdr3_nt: TGTGCCAGCAGCCGGAACAGCCTGAACACTGAAGCTTTCTTT; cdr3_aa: CASSRNSLNTEAFF
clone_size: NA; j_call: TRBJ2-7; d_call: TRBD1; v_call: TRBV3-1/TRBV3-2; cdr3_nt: TGTGCCAGCAGCCAGGACAGGGGGCAGAGATACGAGCAGTACTTC; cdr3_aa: CASSQDRGQRYEQYF
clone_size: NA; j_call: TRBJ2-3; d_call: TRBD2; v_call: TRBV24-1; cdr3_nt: TGTGCCACCAGTGATCCCGCGGGGGCAGATACGCAGTATTTT; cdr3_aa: CATSDPAGADTQYF
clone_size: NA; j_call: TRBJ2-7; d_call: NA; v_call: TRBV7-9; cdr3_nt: TGTGCCAGCAGCTTAGGGCTCAGTTCCTACGAGCAGTACTTC; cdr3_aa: CASSLGLSSYEQYF
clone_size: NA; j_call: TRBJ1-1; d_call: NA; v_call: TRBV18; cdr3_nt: TGTGCCAGCTCACCTTACCTGAACACTGAAGCTTTCTTT; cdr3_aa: CASSPYLNTEAFF
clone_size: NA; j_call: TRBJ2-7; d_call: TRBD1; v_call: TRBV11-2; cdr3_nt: TGTGCCAGCAGGGCGACAGGGGGTAACTACGAGCAGTACTTC; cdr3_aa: CASRATGGNYEQYF
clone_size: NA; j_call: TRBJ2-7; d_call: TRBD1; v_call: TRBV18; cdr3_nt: TGTGCCAGCTCACCATGGGACAGCCCCTACGAGCAGTACTTC; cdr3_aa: CASSPWDSPYEQYF
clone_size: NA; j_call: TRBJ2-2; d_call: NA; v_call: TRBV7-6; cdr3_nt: TGTGCCAGCGGCTCATACAGGGACACCGGGGAGCTGTTTTTT; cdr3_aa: CASGSYRDTGELFF
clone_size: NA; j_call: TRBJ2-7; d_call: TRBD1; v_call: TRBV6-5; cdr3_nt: TGTGCCAGCAGGCCGGGACAGCAAGCCTACGAGCAGTACTTC; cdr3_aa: CASRPGQQAYEQYF
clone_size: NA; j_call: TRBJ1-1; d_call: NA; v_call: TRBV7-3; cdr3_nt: TGTGCCAGCAGCTTATCGCCGACTGCGGGGAACACTGAAGCTTTCTTT; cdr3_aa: CASSLSPTAGNTEAFF
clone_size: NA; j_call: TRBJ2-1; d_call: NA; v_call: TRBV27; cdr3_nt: TGTGCCAGCAGTCCACCCGAGCAGTTCTTC; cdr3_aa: CASSPPEQFF
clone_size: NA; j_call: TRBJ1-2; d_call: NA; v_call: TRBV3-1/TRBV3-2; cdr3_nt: TGTGCCAGCAGCCCAGGAGCTAACTATGGCTACACCTTC; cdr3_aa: CASSPGANYGYTF
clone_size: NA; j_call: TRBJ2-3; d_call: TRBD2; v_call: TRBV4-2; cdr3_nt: TGTGCCAGCAGCCCTAACAGCGGGGGGGCCCTCCAGTATTTT; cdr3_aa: CASSPNSGGALQYF
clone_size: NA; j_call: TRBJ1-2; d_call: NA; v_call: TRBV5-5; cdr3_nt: TGTGCCAGCAGCCTCCCTAACTATGGCTACACCTTC; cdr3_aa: CASSLPNYGYTF
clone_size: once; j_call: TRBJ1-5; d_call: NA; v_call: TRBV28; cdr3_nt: TGTGCCAGCAGCCTCAACAGGGTAAATCAGCCCCAGCATTTT; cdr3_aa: CASSLNRVNQPQHF
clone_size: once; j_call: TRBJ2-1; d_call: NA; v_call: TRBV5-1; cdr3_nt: TGCGCCAGCAGCTTGGCCTCAGGGGCTGAAAATGAGCAGTTCTTC; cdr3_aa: CASSLASGAENEQFF
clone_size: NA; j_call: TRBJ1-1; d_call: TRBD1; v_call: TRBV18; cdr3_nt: TGTGCCAGCTCGTATGACGACGGACAGGGGGTCGGGTCTTTCTTT; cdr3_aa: CASSYDDGQGVGSFF
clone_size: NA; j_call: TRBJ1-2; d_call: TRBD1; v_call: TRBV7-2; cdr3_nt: TGTGCCAGCAGCTTAGCGGTTACGGGACAGGGTCTCCATGGCTACACCTTC; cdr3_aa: CASSLAVTGQGLHGYTF
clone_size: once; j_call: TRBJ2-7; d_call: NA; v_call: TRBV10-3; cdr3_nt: TGTGCCATCAGTGGTTCGGGACGGCAATACGAGCAGTACTTC; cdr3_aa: CAISGSGRQYEQYF
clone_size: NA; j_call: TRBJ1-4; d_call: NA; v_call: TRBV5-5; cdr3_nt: TGTGCCAGCAGCCTGTCGGGGGTGGTTAACGAAAAACTGTTTTTT; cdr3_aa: CASSLSGVVNEKLFF
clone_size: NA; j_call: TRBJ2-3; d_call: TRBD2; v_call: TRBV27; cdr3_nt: TGTGCCAGCAGTTTAAGGGGAGGGCCGCCCCGTACGCAGTATTTT; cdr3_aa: CASSLRGGPPRTQYF
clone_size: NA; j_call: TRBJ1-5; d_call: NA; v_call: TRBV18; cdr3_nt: TGTGCCAGCTCACCATTGGGCAGGGAACAGCCCCAGCATTTT; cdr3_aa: CASSPLGREQPQHF
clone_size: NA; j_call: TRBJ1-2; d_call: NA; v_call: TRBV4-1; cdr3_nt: TGCGCCAGCAGCCAAGATCTGGGGAATGGCTACACCTTC; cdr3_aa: CASSQDLGNGYTF
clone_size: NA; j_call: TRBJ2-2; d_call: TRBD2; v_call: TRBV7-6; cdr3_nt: TGTGCCAGCAGCTCCCTACTAGCGGGGGACACCGCGAACACCGGGGAGCTGTTTTTT; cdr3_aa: CASSSLLAGDTANTGELFF
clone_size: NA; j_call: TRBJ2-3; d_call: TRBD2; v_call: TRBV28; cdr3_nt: TGTGCCAGCTTACCAAGCGGGGAAGGCACAGATACGCAGTATTTT; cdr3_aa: CASLPSGEGTDTQYF
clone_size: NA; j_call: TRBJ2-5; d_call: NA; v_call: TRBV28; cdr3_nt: TGTGCCAGCAGTTTGAGGACAGTTCGGAAAACCCAGTACTTC; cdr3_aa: CASSLRTVRKTQYF
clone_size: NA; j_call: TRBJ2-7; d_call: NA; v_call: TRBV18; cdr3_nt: TGTGCCAGCTCACCGGAAGGATACCTCTACGAGCAGTACTTC; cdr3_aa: CASSPEGYLYEQYF
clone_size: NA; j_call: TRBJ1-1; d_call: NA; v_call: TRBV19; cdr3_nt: TGTGCCAGTAGTATACGTCTGGGACTCACGAACACTGAAGCTTTCTTT; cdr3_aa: CASSIRLGLTNTEAFF
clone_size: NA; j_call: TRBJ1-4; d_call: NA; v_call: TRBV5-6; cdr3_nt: TGTGCCAGCAGCCCGGGGCCGGAGAAAGAACTGTTTTTT; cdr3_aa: CASSPGPEKELFF
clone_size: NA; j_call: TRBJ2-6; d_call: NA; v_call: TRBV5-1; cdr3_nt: TGCGCCAGCAGCCCGGGGGGCTTATCTGGGGCCAACGTCCTGACTTTC; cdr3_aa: CASSPGGLSGANVLTF
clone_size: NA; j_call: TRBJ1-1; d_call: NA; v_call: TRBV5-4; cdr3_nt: TGTGCCAGCAGCTCCCCGTTAATTCATAGGACTGAAGCTTTCTTT; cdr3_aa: CASSSPLIHRTEAFF
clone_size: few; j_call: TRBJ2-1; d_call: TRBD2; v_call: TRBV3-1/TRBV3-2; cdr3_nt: TGTGCCAGCAGCCCTAGACTAGCTAAGGCTGACAATGAGCAGTTCTTC; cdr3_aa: CASSPRLAKADNEQFF
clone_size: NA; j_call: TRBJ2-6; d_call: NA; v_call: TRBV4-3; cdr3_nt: TGCGCCAGCGGCCAGGAGGGCTCTGGGGCCAACGTCCTGACTTTC; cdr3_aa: CASGQEGSGANVLTF